This is a list of T cell receptor beta chains from one sample in a study of T cell responses to AZD1222 COVID-19 vaccine. TCRdb keeps only in-frame clones here, not all; method: immunoSEQ multiplex PCR. The sample lists about 130,000 clones; roughly 88% were seen once. Here the sequenced sample was peripheral blood, taken on day 0 of MenACWY control vaccination. These receptors were taken from an adult in good health. Both conserved end residues are part of each CDR3. D genes are given only for firm matches. Expanded clones get a size class; other rows say once, few or many, or leave the size out.

once	NA	TRBV5-4	TRBJ2-2	CASSLAHTSTGAAGELFF	TGTGCCAGCAGCTTGGCCCACACAAGCACGGGGGCTGCCGGGGAGCTGTTTTTT
NA	NA	TRBV7-9	TRBJ1-1	CASSLEKTEAFF	TGTGCCAGCAGTCTAGAGAAGACTGAAGCTTTCTTT
NA	TRBD2	TRBV5-8	TRBJ2-3	CASSLGRASTDTQYF	TGTGCCAGCAGCTTAGGGAGGGCGAGCACAGATACGCAGTATTTT
NA	NA	TRBV20-1	TRBJ2-1	CSASPANNEQFF	TGCAGTGCTAGTCCCGCAAACAATGAGCAGTTCTTC
once	NA	TRBV4-2	TRBJ1-4	CASSPKSIEKLFF	TGTGCCAGCAGCCCGAAGAGTATTGAAAAACTGTTTTTT
NA	TRBD1	TRBV15	TRBJ1-3	CATSRRQGATGNTIYF	TGTGCCACCAGCAGACGACAGGGGGCAACTGGAAACACCATATATTTT
NA	TRBD2	TRBV5-5	TRBJ2-5	CASSLQLAGDLQETQYF	TGTGCCAGCAGCTTACAACTAGCGGGAGACCTCCAAGAGACCCAGTACTTC
NA	NA	TRBV24-1	TRBJ1-4	CATSDPNGEKLFF	TGTGCCACCAGTGACCCCAATGGTGAAAAACTGTTTTTT
few	NA	TRBV6-6	TRBJ1-1	CASILDGNTEAFF	TGTGCCAGCATCCTCGACGGGAACACTGAAGCTTTCTTT
NA	NA	TRBV6-4	TRBJ2-3	CASSGSQGAIAGNSDTQYF	TGTGCCAGCAGTGGATCACAGGGGGCGATAGCGGGGAACTCAGATACGCAGTATTTT
NA	NA	TRBV5-4	TRBJ2-6	CASSSPPGANVLTF	TGTGCCAGCAGCTCTCCCCCTGGGGCCAACGTCCTGACTTTC
NA	NA	TRBV2	TRBJ2-5	CASSERVQQETQYF	TGTGCCAGCAGTGAAAGGGTACAGCAAGAGACCCAGTACTTC
once	TRBD1	TRBV24-1	TRBJ1-5	CATSDLGQGGGQPQHF	TGTGCCACCAGTGATTTGGGACAGGGGGGAGGTCAGCCCCAGCATTTT
NA	NA	TRBV30	TRBJ2-3	CAWEEASDTQYF	TGTGCCTGGGAAGAAGCATCAGATACGCAGTATTTT
NA	TRBD1	TRBV2	TRBJ1-3	CASRRDRGYSGNTIYF	TGTGCCAGCAGGAGGGACAGGGGCTACTCTGGAAACACCATATATTTT
NA	NA	TRBV28	TRBJ1-2	CASSLQVYGYTF	TGTGCCAGCAGTTTACAAGTGTATGGCTACACCTTC
NA	NA	TRBV5-1	TRBJ1-4	CASSTQGGQEKLFF	TGCGCCAGCAGCACACAGGGCGGGCAAGAAAAACTGTTTTTT
NA	NA	TRBV6-5	TRBJ1-3	CASRGQNSGNTIYF	TGTGCCAGCAGGGGGCAGAACTCTGGAAACACCATATATTTT
NA	NA	TRBV29-1	TRBJ1-2	CSVEDTVREGYTF	TGCAGCGTTGAAGACACAGTGCGTGAAGGCTACACCTTC
NA	NA	TRBV28	TRBJ1-1	CASRLARGGTEAFF	TGTGCCAGCAGACTAGCGCGAGGGGGCACTGAAGCTTTCTTT
NA	TRBD2	TRBV5-1	TRBJ2-7	CASSGGGSYEQYF	TGCGCCAGCAGCGGCGGGGGCTCCTACGAGCAGTACTTC
NA	NA	TRBV18	TRBJ2-7	CASSPFSETEQYF	TGTGCCAGCTCACCCTTCTCCGAAACCGAGCAGTACTTC
NA	NA	TRBV7-2	TRBJ1-3	CASSPSFHGNTIYF	TGTGCCAGCAGCCCGAGCTTTCACGGAAACACCATATATTTT
NA	NA	TRBV4-1	TRBJ2-5	CASSRAREETQYF	TGCGCCAGCAGCCGGGCCCGGGAGGAGACCCAGTACTTC
NA	NA	TRBV5-5	TRBJ2-7	CASSLSGNAYEQYF	TGTGCCAGCAGCTTGTCAGGGAACGCTTACGAGCAGTACTTC
few	TRBD1	TRBV6-2/TRBV6-3	TRBJ1-2	CASSYPEGDRPNYGYTF	TGTGCCAGCAGTTACCCTGAGGGGGACAGGCCGAACTATGGCTACACCTTC
NA	TRBD2	TRBV9	TRBJ2-3	CASSPYHSGSSSTDTQYF	TGTGCCAGCAGTCCATACCATAGCGGGAGCTCTAGCACAGATACGCAGTATTTT
NA	NA	TRBV6-2/TRBV6-3	TRBJ1-4	CASSYGSLGNEKLFF	TGTGCCAGCAGTTACGGGTCGTTGGGAAATGAAAAACTGTTTTTT
NA	NA	TRBV5-4	TRBJ2-2	CASSLAGIDTGELFF	TGTGCCAGCAGCTTGGCCGGGATTGACACCGGGGAGCTGTTTTTT
NA	TRBD1	TRBV5-6	TRBJ2-3	CASSLEGQGRTDTQYF	TGTGCCAGCAGCTTGGAAGGACAGGGTCGGACAGATACGCAGTATTTT
NA	NA	TRBV19	TRBJ1-5	CASSTRQVYQPQHF	TGTGCCAGTAGTACCCGCCAGGTTTATCAGCCCCAGCATTTT
NA	TRBD1	TRBV11-2	TRBJ2-1	CASSDTGASYNEQFF	TGTGCCAGCAGCGACACAGGGGCTTCCTACAATGAGCAGTTCTTC
NA	NA	TRBV23-1	TRBJ1-5	CASSQQPQHF	TGCGCCAGCAGTCAACAGCCCCAGCATTTT
few	NA	TRBV19	TRBJ1-6	CASSRTVFDSPLHF	TGTGCCAGTAGTAGGACAGTCTTTGATTCACCCCTCCACTTT
NA	TRBD1	TRBV7-2	TRBJ2-1	CASSGRTGRLNEQFF	TGTGCCAGCAGCGGTCGGACAGGGAGACTCAATGAGCAGTTCTTC
NA	NA	TRBV19	TRBJ1-1	CASIGGRDTEAFF	TGTGCCAGTATCGGAGGAAGGGACACTGAAGCTTTCTTT
NA	NA	TRBV7-2	TRBJ1-5	CASSLAVGNQPQHF	TGTGCCAGCAGCTTAGCCGTGGGCAATCAGCCCCAGCATTTT
NA	TRBD2	TRBV19	TRBJ2-3	CASSPSFGGAWGYF	TGTGCCAGTAGCCCAAGCTTCGGGGGGGCATGGGGGTATTTT
NA	NA	TRBV21-1	TRBJ2-5	CASSKEGEQETQYF	TGTGCCAGCAGCAAAGAAGGGGAGCAAGAGACCCAGTACTTC
NA	TRBD1	TRBV7-9	TRBJ1-2	CASSTGTVFYGYTF	TGTGCCAGCAGCACCGGGACAGTATTTTATGGCTACACCTTC
NA	NA	TRBV9	TRBJ2-5	CASSVGGRGETQYF	TGTGCCAGCAGCGTAGGGGGACGAGGAGAGACCCAGTACTTC
NA	NA	TRBV29-1	TRBJ2-7	CSVEGPAGYEQYF	TGCAGCGTTGAAGGGCCCGCCGGCTACGAGCAGTACTTC
NA	TRBD1	TRBV28	TRBJ1-2	CASSPRPGTDKNYGYTF	TGTGCCAGCAGTCCCCGGCCCGGGACAGACAAAAACTATGGCTACACCTTC
NA	NA	TRBV6-2/TRBV6-3	TRBJ2-3	CASSYTPETGYDTQYF	TGTGCCAGCAGTTACACACCGGAAACAGGGTATGATACGCAGTATTTT
NA	NA	TRBV19	TRBJ1-5	CASSIQGPYSNQPQHF	TGTGCCAGTAGTATACAGGGTCCCTATAGCAATCAGCCCCAGCATTTT